This TCR beta chain came from a study of cytomegalovirus exposure and HLA in healthy donors. Study-level background: Out of approximately 170 million T cells, an earlier analysis found around 120 million unique TCR beta sequences in total.

The V gene end was trimmed by 3 bases and the J gene end by 3 bases; junction bases not matched to a gene: 7. CDR3 length: 16 amino acids. Germline V gene data show CDR1 as SGHVS and CDR2 as FQNEAQ. PCR employed 60 Vbeta and 13 Jbeta primers. Clones were read by immunoSEQ multiplex PCR, and TCRdb kept only the in-frame ones, dropping some. In the table there are around 180,000 clones, roughly 74% of which are singletons. With respect to this clone: Its specificity is not known.

Study findings and constraints: Later on, a genetic analysis was performed. It linked a missense variant in DCLRE1C with V- and J-gene trimming of TCR beta. The authors later found most CMV-associated TCR beta chains appeared HLA-restricted.

Input material: PBMCs. The chain links TRBV7-8 to TRBJ2-5, with TRBD1 matching over 10 bases. The TCR comes from a woman in her twenties or thirties in good health and CMV-seropositive. The CDR3 region is CASSFLGQGKKETQYF. The CDR3 DNA follows: TGTGCCAGCAGCTTCTTGGGACAGGGGAAAAAAGAGACCCAGTACTTC.